What follows is one T cell receptor beta chain and its context. Antigen unknown. This CDR3 has 15 amino acids. CDR1 and CDR2 (germline): MDHEN, SYDVKM. The V segment lost 5 bases and the J segment 5 bases; nucleotides outside the gene matches: 8. This sample stems from a study of T cell responses to AZD1222 COVID-19 vaccine. Sequencing was performed with immunoSEQ multiplex PCR; in TCRdb, only in-frame clones are kept and a portion is missing. Of around 80,000 clones detected, over 75% appear once; the ten largest clones hold over 9.5%. Findings and limits, study-wide: Among vaccine-associated CD4 TCRs, coverage spanned spike, with dominance at 160-218 and 743-854. Nearly half of unique spike-specific TCRs reportedly avoided B.1.351 and B.1.1.7 mutated regions.

This chain links TRBV28 with TRBJ2-3; TRBD1 matches 9 bases. Sequences were derived from peripheral blood, sampled 28 days after the second AZD1222 dose. This clonotype originated in an adult who received the AZD1222 COVID-19 vaccine. CDR3 region: CASSPDRGFEDTQYF. CDR3 DNA: TGTGCCAGCAGTCCAGACAGGGGGTTTGAAGATACGCAGTATTTT. Full variable domain (outside the CDR3, taken from reference TRBV28 and TRBJ2-3): DVKVTQSSRYLVKRTGEKVFLECVQDMDHENMFWYRQDPGLGLRLIYFSYDVKMKEKGDIPEGYSVSREKKERFSLILESASTNQTSMYLCASSPDRGFEDTQYFGPGTRLTVL.